Below are 8 T cell receptor beta chains sequenced from a single sample in a study of shared clonotypes between healthy human individuals (dated by TCRdb to about 2020). To prepare the library, the immunoSEQ multiplex PCR assay was applied. TCRdb re-hosts the immuneACCESS table, in-frame sequences only. Its copies lack some clones; in the studies checked, an unresolved V gene accounts for under half of them, and the cause for the rest is not known. The sample contains 2 million to 2.5 million clones, over 85% of them found a single time. 0.39% of the sample is in the top ten clones. The sequencing input was naive CD4+ T cells from PBMCs. This specimen's cell subset or site label, interpreted: CD45RA+ positively selected. Every receptor here comes from a man younger than 30 in good health. Some clones in this sample may be carry-over from other donors' samples.

The genes are TRBV28 and TRBJ2-7, with 12 bases lining up with TRBD2. There are 15 residues in the CDR3. Trimming at V came to 4 bases and at J to 2 bases, leaving 3 bases not matched to a gene. Germline loops: CDR1 MDHEN, CDR2 SYDVKM. DNA of the CDR3: TGTGCCAGCAGTTCGACTAGCGGGGGACCCTACGAGCAGTACTTC. Its protein is CASSSTSGGPYEQYF.

V gene TRBV19 combines with J gene TRBJ2-4; no definite D call. Germline loops: CDR1 LNHDA, CDR2 SQIVND (reference sequence). Deletions cut 1 base from V and 3 bases from J, with 10 bases between. The CDR3 runs to 15 residues. Here the CDR3 DNA reads TGTGCCAGTAGTATAGCGCAGGCTGGCAAAAACATTCAGTACTTC. Its protein product is CASSIAQAGKNIQYF.

The chain carries TRBV5-1 and TRBJ2-1, with D maybe TRBD2 (6 bases). The germline V and J ends were trimmed by 2 bases and 8 bases, with 8 bases remaining between them. CDR3 size: 12 residues. The V gene's germline CDR1 is SGHRS and CDR2 YFSETQ. The CDR3 here is CASSFGGDEQFF. In DNA form, the CDR3 reads TGCGCCAGCAGCTTCGGAGGGGATGAGCAGTTCTTC.

This chain connects TRBV9 to TRBJ1-5; D gene ambiguous. V dropped 0 bases and J dropped 5 bases, with 6 bases sitting between them. The CDR3 is 13 amino acids. CDR1 and CDR2 (germline): SGDLS, YYNGEE. The CDR3 region is CASSVGFDQPQHF. The CDR3 nucleotides read TGTGCCAGCAGCGTAGGTTTCGATCAGCCCCAGCATTTT. The whole variable domain, remainder taken from reference TRBV9 and TRBJ1-5, is DSGVTQTPKHLITATGQRVTLRCSPRSGDLSVYWYQQSLDQGLQFLIQYYNGEERAKGNILERFSAQQFPDLHSELNLSSLELGDSALYFCASSVGFDQPQHFGDGTRLSIL.

The V call is TRBV11-2, the J call TRBJ2-1, with a weak D call TRBD2 (5 bases). From germline, CDR1 is SGHAT and CDR2 FQNNGV. With 1 base removed from V and 7 bases from J, the gap between germline ends came to 8 bases. The CDR3 contains 13 residues. The chain's CDR3 is CASSLVSGNEQFF. The CDR3 region has the DNA TGTGCCAGCAGCTTAGTTTCGGGGAATGAGCAGTTCTTC.

The gene calls are TRBV6-1 and TRBJ2-2, with 8 bases identical to TRBD2. This CDR3 has 16 residues. Germline CDR1 MNHNS, CDR2 SASEGT. V gave up 2 bases and J gave up 6 bases; unmatched junction bases: 8. CDR3: CASSELGTSRSGELFF. The DNA for the CDR3 is TGTGCCAGCAGTGAACTCGGGACTAGTCGTTCCGGGGAGCTGTTTTTT.

The chain couples TRBV5-1 to TRBJ1-3; D is perhaps TRBD1 (6 bases). Trimming left V 2 bases short and J 6 bases short, with 9 bases between. Germline loops: CDR1 SGHRS, CDR2 YFSETQ. The CDR3 has 13 residues. CDR3 in amino acids: CASSFGGTNTIYF. CDR3 sequence (DNA): TGCGCCAGCAGCTTCGGGGGCACAAACACCATATATTTT.

J is TRBJ1-6 and V is TRBV28; 9 nucleotides agree with TRBD1. CDR1 and CDR2 (germline): MDHEN, SYDVKM. This CDR3 region has 13 residues. J was trimmed by 6 bases and V by 8 bases; bases with no gene match: 2. CDR3 bases: TGTGCCAGCGGGGACAGGGCTAATTCACCCCTCCACTTT. Protein: CASGDRANSPLHF.